This TCR beta chain emerged from a study of HIV-infected children after antiretroviral therapy interruption. As for the study in general: Recorded EBV and CMV exposure existed for most children. Weeks 0, 48 and 150 were sampled under continuous treatment.

Of note for this clonotype: What it binds is unknown.

Treatment given: PENTA 11 planned treatment interruption arm or continuous ART arm. Findings and caveats of the study: Sorted CD45RA+ naive cells might include minor non-naive CD45RA+ cells.

The CDR3 is 13 amino acids. V gave up 8 bases and J gave up 6 bases; unmatched junction bases: 10. RNA-based 3' RACE libraries used unique molecular identifiers. TCRdb reanalysed the 3' RACE reads using MiXCR and keeps one entry per CDR3 protein. The profile shows about 83,000 distinct CDR3 sequences, 6% to 8.5% of them singletons. The clonotype was recovered from a pool of human donors with HIV. V and J are TRBV12-3 or TRBV12-4 and TRBJ2-7; 7 bases line up with TRBD1. Sequences were derived from CD45RA+ CD4+ T cells from PBMCs, pooled from several time points, sampled from a donor given antiretroviral therapy, either interrupted or continuous. The sample's subset: naive CD4+ CD45RA+ CD45RO- T cells. CDR3 DNA: TGTGCCAGCGCCTACAGGGGAGAGGGCGAGCAGTACTTC. Its translation is CASAYRGEGEQYF.